Shown below are 17 T cell receptor beta chains from a single sample sequenced in a study of cytomegalovirus exposure and HLA in healthy donors. PCR involved 60 Vbeta and 13 Jbeta primers. Measured with immunoSEQ multiplex PCR; TCRdb has only the in-frame clones, and not every one. The sample includes 150,000 or so clones, 70% to 90% seen only once; the top ten take 2% to 2.5%. The sample taken for sequencing was PBMCs. Every receptor here comes from a young woman in good health and CMV-seronegative.

The CDR3 loop reads CAWTTQETQYF. The CDR3 bases are TGTGCCTGGACTACTCAAGAGACCCAGTACTTC. This chain uses TRBV30 with TRBJ2-5; D unresolved. Trimming removed 4 bases from V and 2 bases from J, with 5 bases in between. From germline, CDR1 is GTSNPN and CDR2 SVGIG (reference sequence). The CDR3 is made up of 11 amino acids.

J is TRBJ1-3 and V is TRBV6-6, with TRBD1 matching over 9 bases. CDR1 is MNHNY and CDR2 is SVGAGI in the germline V gene (reference sequence). The CDR3 sequence is 16 residues long. Losses at the gene ends were 5 bases for V and 1 base for J; bases not matched to a gene: 6. CDR3 protein: CASSPRTGASGNTIYF. The CDR3 coding sequence is TGTGCCAGCAGTCCCAGGACAGGGGCGTCTGGAAACACCATATATTTT.

This clone turned up a few times. The chain employs TRBV30 and TRBJ1-4; D call uncertain. Between the trimmed V and J ends, which lost 1 base and 8 bases, there was a span of 11 bases. Germline loops: CDR1 GTSNPN, CDR2 SVGIG (reference sequence). CDR3 size: 13 residues. CDR3 coding DNA: TGTGCCTGGAGTGACCTGGGGAGCGAAAAACTGTTTTTT. It codes for CAWSDLGSEKLFF.

The V gene is TRBV7-8, the J gene TRBJ2-3; 11 nucleotides line up with TRBD2. J was trimmed by 4 bases and V by 2 bases; bases with no gene match: 5. The CDR3 has 16 residues. Per the germline V gene, CDR1 is SGHVS and CDR2 is FQNEAQ. The CDR3 DNA is TGTGCCAGCAGCTTACAAACTAGCGGGAGCCCAGATACGCAGTATTTT. It codes for CASSLQTSGSPDTQYF.

The rearrangement links TRBV4-1 to TRBJ2-1, with unresolved D. Trimming removed 1 base from V and 7 bases from J, with 11 bases in between. CDR1 is MGHRA, CDR2 YSYEKL, per germline. This CDR3 is 14 amino acids long. DNA for the CDR3: TGCGCCAGCAGCCAAGTTTTGACTTTTAATGAGCAGTTCTTC. The encoded protein is CASSQVLTFNEQFF.

This clone turned up a few times. The CDR3 region is CASSPDRGYNYGYTF. The CDR3 DNA follows: TGTGCCAGCAGCCCCGACAGGGGGTATAACTATGGCTACACCTTC. This chain links TRBV5-8 with TRBJ1-2, with TRBD1 identical over 9 bases. Trimming took 4 bases from V and 1 from J; bases not matched to a gene: 5. This CDR3 spans 15 amino acids. Germline CDR1 SGHTS, CDR2 YDEGEE.

A single count supports this clone. The chain combines TRBV10-3 with TRBJ2-7; 9 nucleotides align to TRBD1. The CDR3 runs 14 residues. V was clipped by 8 bases and J by 1 base; unmatched bases: 6. Germline CDR1 reads ENHRY; CDR2 reads SYGVKD. CDR3: CAIGPGTGSYEQYF. For the CDR3, the DNA is TGTGCCATCGGCCCCGGGACAGGGTCCTACGAGCAGTACTTC.

The chain combines TRBV28 with TRBJ2-7, with 8 bases that match TRBD1. Germline V gene sequence: CDR1 MDHEN, CDR2 SYDVKM. J lost 3 bases, V lost 3 bases, and 7 bases had no gene match. The CDR3 has 15 amino acids. The CDR3 nucleotides read TGTGCCAGCAGTTTTTTAGCAGGGGGCCGCTACGAGCAGTACTTC. Its translation: CASSFLAGGRYEQYF.

V usage is TRBV6-4 and J usage is TRBJ2-1; 9 bases agree with TRBD2. Losses at the gene ends were 6 bases for V and 6 bases for J; bases not matched to a gene: 12. CDR1 and CDR2 from the germline V gene are MRHNA and SNTAGT. This CDR3 is built from 16 residues. CDR3 sequence reads: CASSPYVAGVRNEQFF. In DNA, the CDR3 is TGTGCCAGCAGCCCCTACGTAGCGGGGGTACGCAATGAGCAGTTCTTC.

J is TRBJ2-6 and V is TRBV29-1; D remains unclear. The CDR3 is made up of 13 amino acids. The V gene's germline CDR1 is SQVTM and CDR2 ANQGSEA. Deletions cut 5 bases from V and 0 bases from J, with 5 bases between. The CDR3: CSVQISGANVLTF. The CDR3 DNA follows: TGCAGCGTTCAGATCTCTGGGGCCAACGTCCTGACTTTC. Filled out from reference TRBV29-1 and TRBJ2-6, the complete variable domain reads SAVISQKPSRDICQRGTSLTIQCQVDSQVTMMFWYRQQPGQSLTLIATANQGSEATYESGFVIDKFPISRPNLTFSTLTVSNMSPEDSSIYLCSVQISGANVLTFGAGSRLTVL.

The rearrangement uses TRBV27 and TRBJ2-5, with TRBD2 as a possible D gene (5 bases). The J call may be wrong; the DNA end is better matched by TRBJ2-7. The CDR3 is 15 amino acids. Germline V gene lookup returns CDR1 MNHEY and CDR2 SMNVEV (reference sequence). Here the CDR3 reads CASSFRGFLSYEQYF. DNA of the CDR3: TGTGCCAGCAGCTTTAGAGGGTTTCTCTCCTACGAGCAGTACTTC.

The J gene is TRBJ1-1, the V gene TRBV6-1; no clear D. The V end was cut by 2 bases, the J end by 4 bases, with 8 bases between. Germline V lookup: CDR1 MNHNS, CDR2 SASEGT. The CDR3 sequence is 13 residues long. The CDR3 DNA sequence: TGTGCCAGCAGTGAATCGGGGAGCACTGAAGCTTTCTTT. It is translated as CASSESGSTEAFF.

The chain uses TRBV5-4 and TRBJ2-1; 12 bases are a match to TRBD2. The ends lost 4 bases at V and 7 bases at J; junction bases unmatched: 3. The CDR3 has 14 amino acids. CDR1 is SGHNT and CDR2 is YYREEE in the germline V gene (reference sequence). CDR3 residues: CASSLGLAGNEQFF. The CDR3 DNA follows: TGTGCCAGCAGCCTCGGACTAGCGGGGAATGAGCAGTTCTTC. Variable domain in full (rest from reference TRBV5-4 and TRBJ2-1): ETGVTQSPTHLIKTRGQQVTLRCSSQSGHNTVSWYQQALGQGPQFIFQYYREEENGRGNFPPRFSGLQFPNYSSELNVNALELDDSALYLCASSLGLAGNEQFFGPGTRLTVL.

V usage is TRBV29-1 and J usage is TRBJ2-1, with TRBD1 identical over 11 bases. The CDR3 runs 13 residues. The V segment lost 0 bases and the J segment 12 bases; nucleotides outside the gene matches: 4. Looked up from germline, CDR1 is SQVTM and CDR2 is ANQGSEA. The CDR3 protein is CSVEDLGTGGQFF. CDR3 coding DNA: TGCAGCGTTGAAGATCTGGGGACAGGGGGGCAGTTCTTC.

The chain combines TRBV29-1 with TRBJ2-5; TRBD2 matches 7 bases. With 5 bases clipped from V and 4 bases from J, the junction kept 13 bases outside the gene matches. Germline CDR1 and CDR2: SQVTM and ANQGSEA. The CDR3 covers 15 residues. The CDR3 DNA reads as TGCAGCGTTTCCCGGACTAGAACGTTAGGAGAGACCCAGTACTTC. The encoded protein is CSVSRTRTLGETQYF.

This clone is a singleton in its sample. J is TRBJ2-1 and V is TRBV6-6; 9 nucleotides line up with TRBD2. This CDR3 is 13 amino acids long. Germline loops: CDR1 MNHNY, CDR2 SVGAGI (reference sequence). The junction had 7 bases not matched to a gene; V was cut back by 6 bases and J by 10 bases. This chain's CDR3 is CASSALAGREQFF. Written as DNA, the CDR3 is TGTGCCAGCAGCGCGCTAGCGGGAAGGGAGCAGTTCTTC.

V usage is TRBV14 and J usage is TRBJ1-4, with 7 bases lining up with TRBD1. The germline CDR1 and CDR2 sequences are SGHDN and FVKESK. The CDR3 sequence is 13 residues long. J lost 16 bases, V lost 2 bases, and 10 bases had no gene match. CDR3 in amino acids: CASSQLGQAKKFF. In DNA, the CDR3 is TGTGCCAGCAGCCAACTTGGACAGGCTAAGAAGTTTTTT.